The source of this T cell receptor beta chain is a study of tumor and adjacent non-tumor tissue in lung cancer (dated by TCRdb to 2017 to 2018). Concerning the study at large: Patients with adenocarcinoma (about 12), squamous cell carcinoma (2) and small cell lung cancer (1) were included in the cohort. The roughly 15 enrolled patients, of whom approximately 10 were men and 5 were women, were aged about 30 to 80 years and were diagnosed with TNM stage I to III disease. Sequencing produced about 120,000,000 productive TCRbeta reads in total, an average of about 4.5 million reads per sample. Bulk TCRbeta repertoires were compared between lung tumor tissue and matched distant non-tumor lung tissue obtained from approximately 15 lung cancer patients. For each patient, one tumor sample and one normal lung sample were taken, giving thirty paired specimens that underwent TCRbeta CDR3 sequencing. Study-wide conclusions, independent of this receptor: Neither the sequencing platform nor unique molecular identifiers are mentioned in the methods. TCR diversity (inverse Simpson) was significantly higher in tumor than in normal lung tissue (roughly 430 vs 170, P = 0.0075, Mann-Whitney U test). Peripheral blood was not sequenced, so blood TCRbeta repertoires in these lung cancer patients were not examined. In normal lung, the top 100 clones accounted for a significantly larger cumulative share of the repertoire than in tumor tissue. With only about 14 patients in the cohort, the authors noted that larger samples and more detailed clinical data are needed. TCR diversity was significantly higher in younger patients, and greater tumor TCR diversity was associated with shorter overall survival and shorter disease-free survival.

RNA was extracted from bulk unsorted tissue and checked for quality with a NanoDrop ND-1000 and an Agilent 2100. Distant non-tumor tissue taken more than 3 cm from the tumor edge was used as the normal lung sample. Newly diagnosed lung cancer patients without prior chemotherapy who had been admitted for thoracic surgery in China between August and November 2014 were enrolled as donors. Patients with previous radiotherapy or chemotherapy, or with another concurrent cancer, were excluded from the study. Surgical tissue pieces of roughly 1-2.3 cm3 were preserved in RNAlater solution and stored at -80 °C until use. The CDR3, from cysteine to phenylalanine, totals 12 residues. The retained sequence is limited to the CDR3, 36 bases, with the frame set at the first base. Relative to germline, V is 7 bases shorter and J is 6 bases shorter, with 16 bases between their ends. Based on the germline V gene, the CDR1 and CDR2 sequences are SQVTM and ANQGSEA.

The library was obtained by multiplex PCR. TCRdb names Illumina HiSeq 2500 as the instrument used. TCRbeta libraries were constructed through three rounds of nested PCR with primers (Table S4) according to protocols adapted from ARM-PCR. Before sequencing, PCR products of 200-500 bp were excised from the gel and purified with the QIAquick gel extraction kit. Turning to the authors' computational methods: Trimmomatic was used to clean the reads, FLASH merged the cleaned reads into complete CDR3 sequences, and MiTCR assigned the sequences to V(D)J germline segments. VDJtools was used to compute clonal diversity as the inverse Simpson's index. A read counted as productive if the sequence was in-frame and lacked a premature stop codon. The public reads were reprocessed in TCRdb via fastp at Q25 and MiXCR, keeping in-frame beta chains. Each CDR3 protein gets just one entry, which takes the most common genes and DNA from the rows behind it. V and J calls and clone size were set by TCRdb, not the authors. The sample yields tens of thousands of distinct CDR3 sequences; approximately 82% were counted once. Around 40% of the sample is in the top ten clones.

About this clonotype: Its antigen is currently not known. Nothing much larger sits one base from this clone, and base qualities are not available.

The sequencing input was distant non-tumor lung tissue. Here the chain combines TRBV29-1 and TRBJ2-7; the D region is possibly TRBD1 or TRBD2, each matching across 5 bases. This TCR came from a man between 65 and 79 years old with non-small cell lung cancer. The nucleotide sequence reads TGCAGCGCATGGGGGACGAACCGCGAGCAGTACTTC. It translates as CSAWGTNREQYF.